These 15 T cell receptor beta chains were all obtained from the same sample, sequenced in a study of siplizumab effects on memory and regulatory T cells. The protocol was immunoSEQ multiplex PCR, while the TCRdb copy is restricted to in-frame clones and leaves out a portion. The data show around 86,000 clones, approximately 93% seen once. Sequencing was performed on non-Treg CD4+ T cells sorted from blood. The source is a human donor in good health.

The J gene is TRBJ2-3, the V gene TRBV9; perhaps TRBD1 as D (5 bases). From germline, CDR1 is SGDLS and CDR2 YYNGEE. V lost 4 bases and J lost 2, with 11 bases in between. This CDR3 region has 14 residues. CDR3: CASSTRQYTDTQYF. The CDR3, as DNA: TGTGCCAGCAGCACTCGACAGTACACAGATACGCAGTATTTT.

The chain combines TRBV10-2 with TRBJ2-1; 8 nucleotides match TRBD2. The junction had 4 bases not matched to a gene; V was cut back by 0 bases and J by 9 bases. The CDR3 sequence is 14 residues long. CDR1 WSHSY and CDR2 SAAADI come from the germline V gene. CDR3 loop: CASSESGGGREQFF. The CDR3, as DNA: TGCGCCAGCAGTGAGTCCGGGGGGGGCCGTGAGCAGTTCTTC.

This chain uses TRBV15 with TRBJ2-5; D is unresolved. The CDR3 covers 12 residues. Germline V gene lookup returns CDR1 LNHNV and CDR2 YYDKDF (reference sequence). V was pared by 5 bases and J by 1 base, with 5 bases between. The CDR3 DNA reads TGTGCCACCAGCTTGTCCCAAGAGACCCAGTACTTC. Amino acid sequence: CATSLSQETQYF. Complete variable domain (other parts from reference TRBV15 and TRBJ2-5): DAMVIQNPRYQVTQFGKPVTLSCSQTLNHNVMYWYQQKSSQAPKLLFHYYDKDFNNEADTPDNFQSRRPNTSFCFLDIRSPGLGDTAMYLCATSLSQETQYFGPGTRLLVL.

In DNA form, the CDR3 reads TGTGCCAGCAGCTATAGACAGGGGAGGGACGAGCAGTACTTC. This encodes CASSYRQGRDEQYF. The chain links TRBV6-1 to TRBJ2-7; a weak D match, TRBD1 (8 bases). CDR3 length: 14 residues. Germline V gene lookup returns CDR1 MNHNS and CDR2 SASEGT. V shed 6 bases and J shed 5 bases, with 17 bases lying between them.

The count of this clone is one. The V call is TRBV7-9, the J call TRBJ2-7, with TRBD1 matching 10 bases. Trimming cost V 6 bases and J 1 base; bases outside gene matches: 9. CDR1 SEHNR and CDR2 FQNEAQ come from the germline V gene (reference sequence). The CDR3 is 16 amino acids. CDR3 nucleotide sequence: TGTGCCAGCAGTCCTCAACCGGGACAGGGGTCCTACGAGCAGTACTTC. Translated: CASSPQPGQGSYEQYF. Complete variable domain (other parts from reference TRBV7-9 and TRBJ2-7): DTGVSQNPRHKITKRGQNVTFRCDPISEHNRLYWYRQTLGQGPEFLTYFQNEAQLEKSRLLSDRFSAERPKGSFSTLEIQRTEQGDSAMYLCASSPQPGQGSYEQYFGPGTRLTVT.

The chain couples TRBV2 to TRBJ2-7; no definite D call. Trimming removed 6 bases from V and 3 bases from J, with 6 bases in between. The CDR3 totals 11 residues. Germline V gene lookup returns CDR1 SNHLY and CDR2 FYNNEI. The CDR3 spells CASRGYYEQYF. The CDR3 DNA reads TGTGCCAGCAGGGGTTACTACGAGCAGTACTTC.

DNA for the CDR3: TGCGCCAGCAGCCAAGGGGTTGGAGAGACCCAGTACTTC. Its protein product is CASSQGVGETQYF. The V gene is TRBV4-3, the J gene TRBJ2-5; D is uncertain. The germline CDR1 and CDR2 sequences are LGHNA and YSLEER. Between the trimmed V and J ends, which lost 1 base and 4 bases, there was a span of 7 bases. CDR3 length equals 13 residues.

The chain combines TRBV19 with TRBJ1-4; possible D gene TRBD1, 5 bases. Germline-derived CDR1 and CDR2 are LNHDA and SQIVND (reference sequence). V was cut by 3 bases and J by 11 bases, with 16 bases left in between. This CDR3 has 14 amino acids. This CDR3 reads CASSMSDSPGKLFF. The DNA of the CDR3 is TGTGCCAGTAGTATGTCTGACAGCCCGGGGAAACTGTTTTTT.

The rearrangement uses TRBV7-9 and TRBJ1-1; D gene uncertain. Per the germline V gene, CDR1 is SEHNR and CDR2 is FQNEAQ (reference sequence). The CDR3 runs 13 residues. The germline V and J ends were trimmed by 2 bases and 0 bases, with 4 bases remaining between them. CDR3 in DNA: TGTGCCAGCAGCTTATCTGTGAACACTGAAGCTTTCTTT. Translation: CASSLSVNTEAFF.

The V gene is TRBV7-8, the J gene TRBJ2-1; the match to TRBD2 covers 13 bases. V shed 3 bases, J shed 4 bases, and the junction held 6 bases outside the gene matches. The CDR3 length is 17 residues. CDR1 and CDR2 from the germline V gene are SGHVS and FQNEAQ. CDR3: CASSFYGTSGIYNEQFF. DNA of the CDR3: TGTGCCAGCAGCTTCTATGGGACTAGCGGGATATACAATGAGCAGTTCTTC.

This chain joins TRBV5-8 and TRBJ1-2; a possible D gene is TRBD1 (5 bases). This CDR3 has 17 residues. CDR1 SGHTS and CDR2 YDEGEE come from the germline V gene. V dropped 0 bases and J dropped 0 bases, with 15 bases sitting between them. CDR3 coding DNA: TGTGCCAGCAGCTTGGGGGCAGGGCCCACAGCTAACTATGGCTACACCTTC. Residues: CASSLGAGPTANYGYTF.

The V gene is TRBV29-1, the J gene TRBJ2-3, with TRBD2 matching 10 bases. The CDR3 sequence is 14 residues long. V lost 4 bases to trimming and J lost 2 bases; unmatched junction nucleotides: 3. Germline CDR1 SQVTM, CDR2 ANQGSEA. CDR3 nucleotide sequence: TGCAGCGTTGCTGGACTAGCGGACACAGATACGCAGTATTTT. Residues: CSVAGLADTDTQYF.

The CDR3 reads CASSAREGAGETQYF. CDR3 nucleotide sequence: TGTGCCAGCAGCGCCCGGGAGGGAGCGGGGGAGACCCAGTACTTC. V and J are TRBV9 and TRBJ2-5; 8 bases match TRBD2. Germline CDR1 and CDR2: SGDLS and YYNGEE. Germline trimming cut 3 bases from V and 5 bases from J; bases unmatched to any gene: 9. This CDR3 comprises 15 residues.

V and J are TRBV19 and TRBJ2-3; D tentatively fits TRBD1 or TRBD2 (5 bases each). Trimming stripped 5 bases from V and 3 bases from J, with 6 bases between. Germline V gene data show CDR1 as LNHDA and CDR2 as SQIVND (reference sequence). The CDR3 spans 12 residues. CDR3 protein: CASSWGTDTQYF. In nucleotides, the CDR3 is TGTGCCAGTAGTTGGGGGACAGATACGCAGTATTTT.

The chain joins TRBV6-1 to TRBJ2-5; weak D call: TRBD1 (6 bases). Germline V gene data show CDR1 as MNHNS and CDR2 as SASEGT. This CDR3 region has 16 residues. Trimming left V 0 bases short and J 7 bases short, with 18 bases between. The CDR3: CASSEALGQRSGTQYF. CDR3 in DNA: TGTGCCAGCAGTGAAGCTTTAGGACAGCGATCAGGGACCCAGTACTTC.